This passage covers 26 T cell receptor beta chains from one sample sequenced in a study of naive and memory T cell subsets (dated by TCRdb to 2016 to 2017). General study outcomes and caveats: Naive repertoires, especially CD8, contained a few larger clonotypes, possibly memory cells re-expressing CD45RA.

Which antigens these TCRs recognize remains unknown. Libraries came from UMI-ligation and nested PCR. The data were produced on an Illumina MiSeq. An equimolar mix of two oligonucleotides covering both TRBC1 and TRBC2 was used as the beta constant-region primer. Four rounds of PCR were used to amplify ligated cDNA, with nested alpha and beta constant-region primers being used together with the SP2 primer. Starting from the raw public reads, TCRdb applied fastp trimming at Q25, assembled clones with MiXCR and retained in-frame beta chains. Entries are consolidated by CDR3 protein sequence, retaining the most common genes and DNA. The sample profile shows some 110,000 distinct CDR3 sequences; roughly 14% of them were found once. The top ten hold approximately 2.8% of the sample. The material sequenced was naive CD8+ T cells from blood. The sample's cell subset or site label, in plain terms: naive T cells, CD45RA high CD27+. These receptors were collected from a human donor in good health.

This clonotype was detected many times. The genes are TRBV7-9 and TRBJ2-4; 9 bases align to TRBD1. The CDR3 totals 16 residues. CDR1 and CDR2 (germline): SEHNR, FQNEAQ (reference sequence). V trimming: 4 bases; J trimming: 3 bases; junction bases outside the gene matches: 7. CDR3 sequence (DNA): TGTGCCAGCAGCTCGCGGACAGGGGTGGGCAAAAACATTCAGTACTTC. It specifies CASSSRTGVGKNIQYF.

J is TRBJ2-3 and V is TRBV20-1; possibly TRBD1 for D (5 bases). This CDR3 contains 15 residues. CDR1 and CDR2 (germline): DFQATT, SNEGSKA (reference sequence). V lost 1 base and J lost 0, with 11 bases in between. CDR3 residues: CSARVGKGSTDTQYF. CDR3 nucleotides: TGCAGTGCTAGAGTTGGGAAGGGGAGCACAGATACGCAGTATTTT.

This clonotype was seen at least ten times. The chain joins TRBV11-2 to TRBJ2-3; D unclear. CDR1 is SGHAT and CDR2 is FQNNGV in the germline V gene. This CDR3 is 13 amino acids long. Trimming left V 8 bases short and J 0 bases short, with 9 bases between. The CDR3 region is CASSDTSTDTQYF. The CDR3 DNA follows: TGTGCCAGCTCCGATACAAGCACAGATACGCAGTATTTT.

This clonotype was observed at least ten times. The rearrangement links TRBV20-1 to TRBJ2-1; 7 bases match TRBD2. CDR3 size: 13 residues. Germline CDR1 DFQATT, CDR2 SNEGSKA (reference sequence). V lost 1 base, J lost 5 bases, and 2 bases stayed unmatched. The CDR3 sequence is CSARGLADNEQFF. In DNA, the CDR3 is TGCAGTGCTAGAGGCCTAGCGGACAATGAGCAGTTCTTC.

The rearrangement uses TRBV7-9 and TRBJ2-1; D uncertain. V was clipped by 4 bases and J by 8 bases, with 12 bases between them. Germline CDR1 and CDR2: SEHNR and FQNEAQ (reference sequence). The CDR3 has 13 amino acids. CDR3 bases: TGTGCCAGCAGCTCAGCGCCCCAGGATGAGCAGTTCTTC. This codes for CASSSAPQDEQFF.

This clonotype was seen at least ten times. V gene TRBV5-1 combines with J gene TRBJ2-5, with 11 nucleotides matching TRBD2. The germline V gene has CDR1 SGHRS and CDR2 YFSETQ. V was clipped by 5 bases and J by 2 bases; unmatched bases: 5. The CDR3 is 15 residues long. This CDR3 reads CASRTGTSGQETQYF. The CDR3 DNA follows: TGCGCCAGCAGGACCGGGACTAGCGGACAAGAGACCCAGTACTTC.

This clonotype occurred a few times. The chain links TRBV27 to TRBJ1-1, with D uncertain. Per germline, CDR1 MNHEY and CDR2 SMNVEV (reference sequence). V was cut by 6 bases and J by 9 bases, with 17 bases left in between. This CDR3 has 13 residues. CDR3 protein: CASSVSGKSKAFF. CDR3 sequence (DNA): TGTGCCAGCAGCGTATCAGGAAAAAGCAAAGCTTTCTTT.

V usage is TRBV20-1 and J usage is TRBJ2-7; 7 bases are a match to TRBD2. The V segment lost 3 bases and the J segment 3 bases; nucleotides outside the gene matches: 8. CDR1 is DFQATT, CDR2 SNEGSKA, per germline (reference sequence). CDR3 length: 14 amino acids. The CDR3 nucleotides are TGCAGTGCTAGCCCTAGCGGTGCTATCTACGAGCAGTACTTC. Its protein product is CSASPSGAIYEQYF.

The sample holds a few counts of this clonotype. V and J are TRBV4-3 and TRBJ2-2; no definite D call. Trimming took 0 bases from V and 6 from J, leaving 2 bases between them. The CDR3 sequence is 12 residues long. Germline CDR1 reads LGHNA; CDR2 reads YSLEER. CDR3 region: CASSQDAGELFF. CDR3 nucleotide sequence: TGCGCCAGCAGCCAAGACGCCGGGGAGCTGTTTTTT.

The rearrangement uses TRBV6-6 and TRBJ2-3; no reliable D call. The germline V gene has CDR1 MNHNY and CDR2 SVGAGI (reference sequence). This CDR3 is built from 14 residues. Trimming pared 5 bases from V and 5 bases from J, leaving 14 bases between. The CDR3 loop reads CASSPLWAEDTQYF. Written as DNA, the CDR3 is TGTGCCAGCAGTCCGCTTTGGGCTGAAGATACGCAGTATTTT.

This clonotype has a handful of counts. The J gene is TRBJ1-3, the V gene TRBV7-9; D unresolved. Trimming removed 5 bases from V and 0 bases from J, with 20 bases in between. The CDR3 extends over 18 amino acids. CDR1 and CDR2 (germline): SEHNR, FQNEAQ (reference sequence). The CDR3 bases are TGTGCCAGCAGCGATTATATAGGGTCAGTGAACTCTGGAAACACCATATATTTT. It specifies CASSDYIGSVNSGNTIYF.

V gene TRBV30 combines with J gene TRBJ2-3; no definite D call. CDR3 size: 12 residues. Trimming took off 6 bases at V and 1 base at J, with 8 bases between the two ends. Germline V gives CDR1 GTSNPN, CDR2 SVGIG (reference sequence). DNA of the CDR3: TGTGCCTGTCCCGCTGGCACAGATACGCAGTATTTT. This gives the protein CACPAGTDTQYF.

The CDR3 DNA reads as TGCGCCAGCAGCCAAGAAGAAGGGCTTAACTATGGCTACACCTTC. Protein sequence: CASSQEEGLNYGYTF. The V call is TRBV4-3, the J call TRBJ1-2; D call uncertain. The CDR3 has 15 residues. CDR1 LGHNA and CDR2 YSLEER come from the germline V gene. V was cut by 0 bases and J by 1 base, with 9 bases left in between.

The chain combines TRBV19 with TRBJ1-1; no clear D. V was cut by 10 bases and J by 7 bases, with 13 bases left in between. This CDR3 region has 11 residues. Germline loops: CDR1 LNHDA, CDR2 SQIVND (reference sequence). CDR3 in DNA: TGTGCCACCCGATTTAGGGATGAAGCTTTCTTT. The encoded protein is CATRFRDEAFF.

The V call is TRBV19, the J call TRBJ1-6, with a possible D match to TRBD1 (6 bases). Per the germline V gene, CDR1 is LNHDA and CDR2 is SQIVND (reference sequence). The CDR3 totals 13 residues. V was cut by 10 bases and J by 7 bases, with 14 bases left in between. CDR3 amino acids: CAISRGLNSPLHF. The DNA for the CDR3 is TGTGCCATCAGCAGGGGTTTGAATTCACCCCTCCACTTT. The entire variable domain, with the rest obtained from reference TRBV19 and TRBJ1-6, is as follows: DGGITQSPKYLFRKEGQNVTLSCEQNLNHDAMYWYRQDPGQGLRLIYYSQIVNDFQKGDIAEGYSVSREKKESFPLTVTSAQKNPTAFYLCAISRGLNSPLHFGNGTRLTVT.

CDR3 loop: CASSLSQGPYEQYF. The CDR3 coding sequence is TGTGCCAGCAGTTTATCACAGGGACCCTACGAGCAGTACTTC. The rearrangement uses TRBV27 and TRBJ2-7; TRBD1 might be the D (6 bases). The V and J ends lost 0 bases and 2 bases respectively, with 8 bases between them. CDR3 length: 14 residues. CDR1 is MNHEY, CDR2 SMNVEV, per germline (reference sequence).

The chain is built from TRBV4-3 and TRBJ1-4; TRBD1 matches at 7 bases. With 4 bases clipped from V and 5 bases from J, the junction kept 4 bases outside the gene matches. The CDR3 is made up of 14 amino acids. CDR1 is LGHNA, CDR2 YSLEER, per germline. CDR3 sequence reads: CASSRYRGNEKLFF. CDR3 coding DNA: TGCGCCAGCAGCCGATACAGGGGAAATGAAAAACTGTTTTTT.

The rearrangement links TRBV16 to TRBJ1-5; D remains ambiguous. V was cut by 3 bases and J by 4 bases, with 7 bases left in between. Looked up from germline, CDR1 is KGHSY and CDR2 is FQNENV. The CDR3 runs 13 residues. The CDR3 spells CASSQTGNQPQHF. The DNA for the CDR3 is TGTGCCAGCAGCCAGACGGGGAATCAGCCCCAGCATTTT.

The rearrangement joins TRBV5-1 to TRBJ1-1; D not resolved. The CDR3 is made up of 14 amino acids. V was cut by 8 bases and J by 4 bases, with 18 bases left in between. Germline CDR1 SGHRS, CDR2 YFSETQ. CDR3 protein: CASSHNGGRTEAFF. The DNA of the CDR3 is TGCGCCAGTTCCCATAACGGAGGGCGCACTGAAGCTTTCTTT.

The chain employs TRBV12-3 or TRBV12-4 and TRBJ2-2; TRBD1 matches at 12 bases. The V and J ends lost 5 bases and 10 bases, in that order; junction bases with no gene match: 8. The CDR3 extends over 15 amino acids. The CDR3 region has the DNA TGTGCCAGCAGTCCGACCGGGACAGGGGGCCAGGAGCTGTTTTTT. Protein product: CASSPTGTGGQELFF.

This chain uses TRBV5-1 with TRBJ1-1; D unresolved. CDR3 length: 12 amino acids. V was cut by 1 base and J by 3 bases, with 4 bases left in between. Per germline, CDR1 SGHRS and CDR2 YFSETQ. The CDR3 reads CASSLSDTEAFF. The DNA for the CDR3 is TGCGCCAGCAGCTTGTCCGACACTGAAGCTTTCTTT.

On this clonotype: One junction end disagrees with the germline gene, perhaps due to a read error. This rearrangement joins TRBV20-1 to TRBJ1-2; D might be TRBD1 (5 bases). The CDR3 has 12 amino acids. Per the germline V gene, CDR1 is DFQATT and CDR2 is SNEGSKA (reference sequence). Here the CDR3 reads CSARLQKQTDNF. In nucleotides, the CDR3 is TGCAGTGCTAGGTTGCAGAAGCAGACAGACAACTTC.

The rearrangement uses TRBV30 and TRBJ1-2, with no clear D. Trimming stripped 1 base from V and 4 bases from J, with 7 bases between. Germline V gene lookup returns CDR1 GTSNPN and CDR2 SVGIG (reference sequence). The CDR3 runs 12 residues. CDR3 in amino acids: CAWSANSYGYTF. DNA for the CDR3: TGTGCCTGGAGTGCCAACAGCTATGGCTACACCTTC.

This chain uses TRBV7-6 with TRBJ2-7; 7 nucleotides line up with TRBD2. After removal of 5 bases from V and 0 bases from J, the junction contained 10 bases not matched to a gene. The CDR3 covers 16 residues. The germline V gene has CDR1 SGHVS and CDR2 FNYEAQ. The CDR3 loop is CASSPAGSAASYEQYF. The CDR3 nucleotides are TGTGCCAGCAGCCCAGCGGGGTCGGCGGCCTCCTACGAGCAGTACTTC.

CDR3 nucleotides: TGTGCCAGCAGCGGGGGAGAGACCCAGTACTTC. It encodes CASSGGETQYF. The rearrangement uses TRBV7-8 and TRBJ2-5; D assignment may be TRBD1 or TRBD2 (5 bases each). Germline CDR1 and CDR2: SGHVS and FQNEAQ. The CDR3 length is 11 residues. The V end lost 5 bases, the J end lost 4 bases, and 5 bases lay between the germline ends.

This clonotype was picked up many times. The chain employs TRBV29-1 and TRBJ2-1, with D possibly being TRBD2 (6 bases). Germline CDR1 SQVTM, CDR2 ANQGSEA. Deletions cut 2 bases from V and 6 bases from J, with 14 bases between. The CDR3 contains 14 residues. CDR3 nucleotides: TGCAGCGTTGAATCTCGGGAGCGACCCAATGAGCAGTTCTTC. Encoded protein: CSVESRERPNEQFF.